Following are 14 T cell receptor beta chains from one sample sequenced in a study of T cells in Graves' hyperthyroidism and ophthalmopathy. TCR beta CDR3 regions were amplified from RNA transcripts. The study used the HTBI primer set for a first-round RT-PCR of the TCR CDR3. TCRdb itself ran the multiplex PCR reads through MiXCR, one entry per CDR3 protein. Counted here are fewer than 350,000 distinct CDR3 sequences, about a sixth occurring once; the ten biggest clones make up less than 20%. The sequenced material came from blood. These TCRs come from a woman aged 40 to 49 with Graves' ophthalmopathy.

This clonotype was seen repeatedly, ten times or more. The CDR3 DNA reads as TGTGCCAGCAGCTTAGCCAGGGGAGTCGGAAACACCATATATTTT. This sequence encodes CASSLARGVGNTIYF. This chain links TRBV7-8 with TRBJ1-3, with D perhaps TRBD1 (6 bases). The CDR3 consists of 15 residues. V was trimmed by 0 bases and J by 4 bases, leaving 10 bases between them. The germline gives CDR1 SGHVS, CDR2 FQNEAQ.

The chain links TRBV14 to TRBJ1-1; tentative D call: TRBD1 (5 bases). V was trimmed by 4 bases and J by 8 bases, leaving 14 bases between them. Germline CDR1 reads SGHDN; CDR2 reads FVKESK. This CDR3 spans 13 amino acids. CDR3 amino acids: CASSPLGPGEAFF. CDR3 nucleotide sequence: TGTGCCAGCAGCCCCCTGGGACCGGGGGAAGCTTTCTTT.

This clonotype was seen repeatedly, ten times or more. The chain recombines TRBV11-2 with TRBJ2-5; 9 nucleotides align to TRBD1. The CDR3 runs to 15 residues. Germline-derived CDR1 and CDR2 are SGHAT and FQNNGV. Trimming removed 3 bases from V and 4 bases from J; junction bases left unmatched: 6. CDR3 nucleotides: TGTGCCAGCAGCTTCTTAACAGGGGGCCTAGAGACCCAGTACTTC. It translates to CASSFLTGGLETQYF.

Only a few counts were recorded for this clonotype. The chain links TRBV7-4 to TRBJ1-3; D is ambiguous. The CDR3 covers 15 residues. Trimming removed 2 bases at V and 0 bases at J, with 8 bases between. CDR1 is SGHVT and CDR2 is SQSDAQ in the germline V gene. DNA of the CDR3: TGTGCCAGCAGCTTACCGGCGAGCTCTGGAAACACCATATATTTT. It codes for CASSLPASSGNTIYF.

The chain recombines TRBV29-1 with TRBJ2-7; 13 positions match TRBD2. Trimming removed 7 bases from V and 4 bases from J; junction bases left unmatched: 4. The germline gives CDR1 SQVTM, CDR2 ANQGSEA. The CDR3 covers 13 residues. CDR3 amino acids: CSGRLAGGYEQYF. The CDR3 coding sequence is TGCAGCGGGCGACTAGCGGGAGGTTACGAGCAGTACTTC.

This clonotype was observed many times. Given a much more abundant clone one base away, this may be a read error. The J gene is TRBJ1-1, the V gene TRBV6-1; no reliable D call. The CDR3 extends over 14 amino acids. The germline V gene encodes CDR1 MNHNS and CDR2 SASEGT. The CDR3 loop is CASGEEPTNTEAFF. For the CDR3, the DNA is TGTGCCAGCGGTGAAGAACCGACGAACACTGAAGCTTTCTTT.

This clonotype has ten or more counts. This rearrangement joins TRBV19 to TRBJ2-2; possible D gene TRBD2, 6 bases. CDR1 is LNHDA and CDR2 is SQIVND in the germline V gene (reference sequence). V was shortened by 6 bases and J by 3 bases, with 14 bases between the two germline ends. The CDR3 is 15 residues long. The CDR3 bases are TGTGCCAGTAGATCGCGGAGGGAGGACACCGGGGAGCTGTTTTTT. Its protein is CASRSRREDTGELFF.

This clonotype was recorded many times. This chain uses TRBV5-6 with TRBJ1-5, with D unresolved. The CDR3 runs to 19 residues. With 0 bases removed from V and 1 base from J, the gap between germline ends came to 20 bases. In germline, CDR1 is SGHDT, CDR2 YYEEEE. In DNA form, the CDR3 reads TGTGCCAGCAGCTTGGCCTTCGGGTCGACGGAAGAAAGCAATCAGCCCCAGCATTTT. This translates into CASSLAFGSTEESNQPQHF.

This clonotype was recorded at least ten times. V is TRBV30 and J is TRBJ1-1; maybe TRBD1 (5 bases). From germline, CDR1 is GTSNPN and CDR2 SVGIG (reference sequence). The CDR3 has 13 residues. V was clipped by 7 bases and J by 0 bases, with 12 bases between them. The CDR3 DNA follows: TGTGCCTACGGGACGGGAATGAACACTGAAGCTTTCTTT. This codes for CAYGTGMNTEAFF.

This clonotype appeared many times. This rearrangement joins TRBV28 to TRBJ1-2, with a weak D call TRBD1 (5 bases). Trimming cost V 6 bases and J 3 bases, with 14 bases left between them. CDR3 length: 14 residues. Per the germline V gene, CDR1 is MDHEN and CDR2 is SYDVKM. CDR3 bases: TGTGCCAGCAGAGGGAGCGACAGTTACTATGGCTACACCTTC. This encodes CASRGSDSYYGYTF.

V and J are TRBV24-1 and TRBJ1-5; D is perhaps TRBD1 (6 bases). Germline assignment: CDR1 KGHDR and CDR2 SFDVKD. This CDR3 spans 16 amino acids. V was pared by 8 bases and J by 2 bases, with 18 bases between. In DNA form, the CDR3 reads TGTGCCACCACTACGCCGTGGACAGATTGCAATCAGCCCCAGCATTTT. It is translated as CATTTPWTDCNQPQHF.

This clonotype has a count of ten or more. The gene calls are TRBV9 and TRBJ2-2, with 9 bases lining up with TRBD2. CDR1 is SGDLS, CDR2 YYNGEE, per germline. With V trimmed by 0 bases and J by 0 bases, 3 bases remained unmatched. This CDR3 region has 17 residues. CDR3 DNA sequence: TGTGCCAGCAGCGTAGCGACTAGCGGAGCGAACACCGGGGAGCTGTTTTTT. Its protein product is CASSVATSGANTGELFF.

In this sample, this clonotype turned up a few times. The V call is TRBV12-3 or TRBV12-4, the J call TRBJ2-5, with TRBD2 identical over 8 bases. Trimming took 6 bases from V and 5 from J; bases not matched to a gene: 17. The CDR3 has 17 residues. The CDR3 nucleotides read TGTGCCAGCAGCCCCTACCCCAGCGGGAGAGCAAAGGAGACCCAGTACTTC. This codes for CASSPYPSGRAKETQYF.

This clonotype was picked up many times. The chain uses TRBV11-2 and TRBJ2-2; D remains ambiguous. The CDR3 sequence is 14 residues long. V shed 2 bases and J shed 6 bases, with 10 bases lying between them. Germline-derived CDR1 and CDR2 are SGHAT and FQNNGV. The CDR3 DNA follows: TGTGCCAGCAGCTTACCTTGGGGTTCCGGGGAGCTGTTTTTT. Its protein is CASSLPWGSGELFF.